This TCR beta chain was found in a study of blood T cell repertoires in COVID-19. Study details: The cDNA or gDNA used as material had been derived from T cells, B-cell-depleted T cells, or PBMCs.

Measured with immunoSEQ multiplex PCR; TCRdb has only the in-frame clones, and not every one. The table includes 120,000 or so clones, 88% detected once. V was trimmed by 0 bases and J by 3 bases, leaving 5 bases between them. The germline V gene encodes CDR1 KGHSH and CDR2 LQKENI. The CDR3 covers 13 residues. Sequencing input: peripheral blood. This clonotype was sampled from a woman aged 50 to 60 with acute or convalescent COVID-19. The gene calls are TRBV18 and TRBJ1-2, with unresolved D. For the CDR3, the DNA is TGTGCCAGCTCACCACCCCCCTACTATGGCTACACCTTC. This gives the protein CASSPPPYYGYTF.